This is a list of T cell receptor beta chains from one sample in a study of PD-1 blockade in classical Hodgkin lymphoma. Measured with immunoSEQ multiplex PCR; TCRdb has only the in-frame clones, and not every one. The sample contains approximately 9,000 clones, around 90% of which appear only once. Source material: CD8+ T cells from blood. The receptor set was obtained from a human donor with classical Hodgkin lymphoma. The conserved cysteine and the conserved F or W are not part of the CDR3 here.

j_call,v_call,cdr3_aa
TRBJ2-1,TRBV5-8,ASSLEGTNGDEQF
TRBJ1-2,TRBV5-1,ASSFAGTGNYGYT
TRBJ2-7,TRBV30,AWSVRSGGMWNEQY
TRBJ1-3,TRBV7-9,ASSPVGPRPGNTIY
TRBJ1-1,TRBV7-8,ASSGMDLTEAF
TRBJ1-4,TRBV30,AWSVLDEKLF
TRBJ1-2,TRBV7-9,ASSVKDREVSYGYT
TRBJ2-3,TRBV19,ASGISGDGEPDTQY
TRBJ2-3,TRBV28,ASSTLREAPTDTQY
TRBJ2-2,TRBV27,ASRQGTWDTGELF
TRBJ2-7,TRBV2,ASSETVEQY
TRBJ2-7,TRBV10-3,AISDLSKLYEQY
TRBJ2-3,TRBV7-6,ASSLGQGRDTQY
TRBJ2-3,TRBV6-1,ASSGLAGGSDTQY
TRBJ1-1,TRBV28,ASSLSVNTEAF
TRBJ1-2,TRBV6-1,ASSETRRTSPYYGYT
TRBJ1-2,TRBV7-2,ASSLTGIYGYT
TRBJ1-6,TRBV27,ASSFFQDIHGSYNSPLH
TRBJ2-1,TRBV5-1,ASSLAAGTHEQF
-,TRBV4-1,ASSQDWASGASYEQY
TRBJ2-1,TRBV28,ASSQGLAGGDDEQF
TRBJ1-5,TRBV9,ASSVAGHQPQH
TRBJ2-3,TRBV15,ATSRGIAGDRTDTQY
TRBJ2-5,TRBV4-1,ASSQDYGTGYAQETQY
TRBJ2-5,TRBV5-1,ASVETQY
TRBJ2-7,TRBV7-2,ASTTDISPYEQY
TRBJ1-4,TRBV7-9,ASSLAWDINEKLF
TRBJ2-1,TRBV10-3,AISEGASGGLENEQF
TRBJ1-2,TRBV11-2,ASSLDLGVIDSRDYT
TRBJ1-1,TRBV11-1,ASSLPYEMNTEAF
TRBJ1-2,TRBV5-1,ASSLLGAGGGYT
TRBJ1-4,TRBV5-1,ASSLRLRGPNEKLF
TRBJ2-1,TRBV7-9,ASSDSGGGEQF
TRBJ2-1,TRBV11-2,ASSLVNEQF
TRBJ1-4,TRBV5-5,ASSTEQGTSGEKLF
TRBJ1-4,TRBV5-1,ASSLEARTGSGEKLF
TRBJ1-2,TRBV28,ASSFITATNYGYT
TRBJ1-2,TRBV5-4,ASSLDYGGTDGYT
TRBJ2-7,TRBV10-3,AISESNRGAYEQY
TRBJ1-2,TRBV11-2,ATTGPAWGYT
TRBJ2-2,TRBV6-7,ARIRDRERNTGELF
TRBJ1-4,TRBV11-2,ASSLQFVIANEKLF
TRBJ2-2,TRBV7-2,ASSSRRQGFAGELF
TRBJ1-5,TRBV19,ASSNRESQPQH
TRBJ1-2,TRBV7-8,ASSLADGSNYGYT
TRBJ1-5,TRBV19,ASSIGGWNQPQH
TRBJ2-3,TRBV9,ASSPEGGDSTDTQY
TRBJ2-2,TRBV28,ASSSGHTGELF
TRBJ1-6,TRBV7-2,ASSFSHGHWDSPLH
TRBJ2-1,TRBV5-4,ASSLRLNNEQF
TRBJ2-2,TRBV27,ASSPFARANTGELF
TRBJ2-2,TRBV4-1,ASSHFGTAGLGELF
TRBJ1-2,TRBV4-2,ASSQDLHYGYT
TRBJ2-1,TRBV19,ASSRRGGRSYNEQF
TRBJ2-3,TRBV5-6,ASRYRDGGTDTQY
TRBJ1-1,TRBV4-1,ASSFGTENTEAF
TRBJ1-1,TRBV13,ASSLGWDRRAF